The T cell receptor (beta chain) described here comes from a study of OX40 agonist ivuxolimab in advanced cancers. Study information: Patients enrolled in dose escalation were diagnosed with hepatocellular carcinoma, melanoma, renal cell or head and neck cancer. Three patients, one with hepatocellular carcinoma and two with cutaneous melanoma, responded partially.

The method was immunoSEQ multiplex PCR; TCRdb's version includes in-frame clones alone and lacks a portion of them. The sample has tens of thousands of clones, about 83% seen once; the top ten hold roughly 3.3%. Germline V gene lookup returns CDR1 KGHSY and CDR2 FQNENV. Trimming cost V 4 bases and J 7 bases; bases outside gene matches: 13. CDR3 length: 15 amino acids. Source: CD4+ or CD8+ T cells sorted from blood, taken in a trial of the OX40 agonist ivuxolimab. The J gene is TRBJ2-7, the V gene TRBV16; 7 bases map to TRBD1. This TCR derives from an adult with an advanced solid tumor such as melanoma, head and neck, liver or kidney cancer. The CDR3 region is CASSLLLEGAGEQYF. In DNA, the CDR3 is TGTGCCAGCAGCCTCCTGTTAGAGGGGGCAGGAGAGCAGTACTTC.